The present entry profiles one T cell receptor beta chain with its context. Its specificity is unknown. Germline-derived CDR1 and CDR2 are SGHAT and FQNNGV. This CDR3 spans 13 amino acids. V shed 2 bases and J shed 5 bases, with 10 bases lying between them. TCRdb's table, derived via immunoSEQ multiplex PCR, lists solely in-frame clones and lacks some. This sample has about 58,000 clones, with over 65% found just once. The record originates from a study of early stage breast cancer tumors. Study as a whole: Of some 17 invasive breast tumors, twelve were hormone receptor-positive, HER2-negative. Study findings and constraints: Blood repertoires resembled normal breast more than tumor. Commonly generated sequences made up most enriched TCRB sequences shared between patients.

The gene calls are TRBV11-2 and TRBJ2-7; D ambiguous. The clonotype was recovered from a person in their thirties with breast cancer. The sequenced sample consisted of blood. The CDR3 sequence is CASSLSGPHEQYF. CDR3 sequence (DNA): TGTGCCAGCAGCTTATCAGGTCCCCACGAGCAGTACTTC.